The present TCR beta chain was sequenced within a study of T-cell reconstitution after alpha-beta-depleted transplantation in children. This clonotype has at least ten counts. Per the germline V gene, CDR1 is SEHNR and CDR2 is FQNEAQ (reference sequence). This CDR3 region has 16 residues. Trimming took 3 bases from V and 0 from J; bases not matched to a gene: 5. The TCRbeta library incorporated unique molecular identifiers. TCRdb processed the PCR reads anew with MiXCR; each CDR3 protein has one entry. This sample carries about 170,000 distinct CDR3 sequences, around 10% of them seen once, and the ten largest clones take 13%.

The source is a boy between 2 and 15 years old with acute myeloid leukemia, due to receive a stem cell transplant. The chain recombines TRBV7-9 with TRBJ2-1; TRBD2 matches at 7 bases. The material sequenced was PBMCs, taken before TCRalphabeta/CD19-depleted stem cell transplant. CDR3 residues: CASSFPGGSSYNEQFF. The CDR3 DNA follows: TGTGCCAGCAGCTTCCCCGGGGGGAGCTCCTACAATGAGCAGTTCTTC.